Each of the 19 T cell receptor beta chains below was sequenced from the same sample in a study of identical twins. From the 5' RACE reads, TCRdb called clonotypes with MiXCR, one entry per CDR3 protein. Of hundreds of thousands of distinct CDR3 sequences listed, around an eighth were seen once; the top ten hold about 1.6%. This sample was also put to use in a study of yellow fever vaccine responses in identical twins.

Sequenced sample: PBMCs. These TCRs come from a woman aged 18-29 years in good health.

V gene TRBV29-1 combines with J gene TRBJ2-3, with 8 bases matching TRBD1. The CDR3 totals 12 residues. In germline, CDR1 is SQVTM, CDR2 ANQGSEA. The junction had 3 bases not matched to a gene; V was cut back by 7 bases and J by 3 bases. The DNA for the CDR3 is TGCAGCGCGGACAGGGAAACAGATACGCAGTATTTT. It specifies CSADRETDTQYF.

The CDR3: CASSRTGTMNTEAFF. CDR3 bases: TGTGCCAGCAGCAGGACAGGAACCATGAACACTGAAGCTTTCTTT. The chain couples TRBV6-1 to TRBJ1-1, with 7 nucleotides matching TRBD1. Germline values: CDR1 MNHNS, CDR2 SASEGT. There are 15 residues in the CDR3. The junction had 7 bases not matched to a gene; V was cut back by 6 bases and J by 0 bases.

This clonotype was detected only a few times. This sequence joins TRBV2 and TRBJ2-1; 13 bases agree with TRBD2. Germline V gene sequence: CDR1 SNHLY, CDR2 FYNNEI. Losses at the gene ends were 5 bases for V and 0 bases for J; bases not matched to a gene: 7. This CDR3 comprises 18 residues. CDR3 sequence (DNA): TGTGCCAGCAGTTTCCCGGGACTAGCGGGGAGCTCCTACAATGAGCAGTTCTTC. Translation: CASSFPGLAGSSYNEQFF.

This clonotype was picked up a small number of times. This chain uses TRBV5-6 with TRBJ2-7, with D maybe TRBD1 (5 bases). V lost 7 bases and J lost 3, with 11 bases in between. The length of the CDR3 is 12 residues. Germline V gene sequence: CDR1 SGHDT, CDR2 YYEEEE. The CDR3 sequence is CASGQGFYEQYV. Here the CDR3 DNA reads TGTGCCAGCGGCCAGGGATTCTACGAGCAGTACGTC.

In this sample, this clonotype turned up a few times. The J gene is TRBJ2-1, the V gene TRBV4-1, with 9 positions matching TRBD2. There are 15 residues in the CDR3. In germline, CDR1 is MGHRA, CDR2 YSYEKL. Trimming removed 4 bases from V and 9 bases from J; junction bases left unmatched: 10. In DNA, the CDR3 is TGCGCCAGCAGCCCCCAGCTAGCGGGACTAGCTGAGCAGTTCTTC. Translated: CASSPQLAGLAEQFF.

The chain employs TRBV5-1 and TRBJ2-3; 12 bases fit TRBD2. Losses at the gene ends were 2 bases for V and 5 bases for J; bases not matched to a gene: 6. Germline-derived CDR1 and CDR2 are SGHRS and YFSETQ. The CDR3 length is 16 residues. The CDR3 sequence: CASSFSSGGAVDTQYF. The CDR3 bases are TGCGCCAGCAGCTTTTCTAGCGGGGGGGCAGTAGATACGCAGTATTTT.

The CDR3 bases are TGTGCCAGCAGCCTGACAGGGTCGGTGACTGAAGCTTTCTTT. Amino acids: CASSLTGSVTEAFF. The rearrangement joins TRBV7-8 to TRBJ1-1; 7 bases match TRBD1. Germline CDR1 and CDR2: SGHVS and FQNEAQ. The CDR3 consists of 14 residues. V lost 5 bases to trimming and J lost 5 bases; unmatched junction nucleotides: 8.

This clonotype was observed a handful of times. CDR3 sequence reads: CASSEAGHRKSTDTQYF. The CDR3 region has the DNA TGTGCCAGCAGTGAAGCGGGACACAGAAAATCCACAGATACGCAGTATTTT. V is TRBV2 and J is TRBJ2-3; D might be TRBD1 (6 bases). Germline CDR1 reads SNHLY; CDR2 reads FYNNEI. The CDR3 is made up of 17 amino acids. Trimming stripped 0 bases from V and 2 bases from J, with 15 bases between.

The rearrangement uses TRBV20-1 and TRBJ2-1; 14 bases are shared with TRBD2. The CDR3 consists of 14 residues. The germline V gene has CDR1 DFQATT and CDR2 SNEGSKA (reference sequence). After removal of 5 bases from V and 6 bases from J, the junction contained 3 bases not matched to a gene. CDR3 sequence (DNA): TGCAGTGCTCCGGGACTAGCGGGAGTCAATGAGCAGTTCTTC. Protein sequence: CSAPGLAGVNEQFF.

Concerning this clonotype itself: Since a much larger clone is just one base distant, this may be a read error. The chain uses TRBV2 and TRBJ2-1, with D maybe TRBD1 (5 bases). Germline V gene data show CDR1 as SNHLY and CDR2 as FYNNEI. The V gene lost 7 bases and the J gene lost 10 bases, with 26 bases spanning the gap. This CDR3 comprises 16 residues. DNA of the CDR3: TGTGCCAGCAACCCCTACGTGTCAGGGCGTATGGAAGAGCAGTTCTTC. It encodes CASNPYVSGRMEEQFF.

This clonotype was observed a few times. This sequence joins TRBV4-2 and TRBJ2-2, with D possibly TRBD1 on 5 matching bases. The germline V gene encodes CDR1 LGHNA and CDR2 YNFKEQ. The CDR3 loop spans 16 amino acids. The V end lost 1 base, the J end lost 0 bases, and 9 bases lay between the germline ends. DNA of the CDR3: TGTGCCAGCAGCCAAGTAGTACAGGCGAACACCGGGGAGCTGTTTTTT. The encoded protein is CASSQVVQANTGELFF.

This chain joins TRBV5-5 and TRBJ2-1; 12 nucleotides agree with TRBD2. Trimming removed 0 bases from V and 3 bases from J; junction bases left unmatched: 7. The CDR3 has 18 amino acids. CDR1 and CDR2 from the germline V gene are SGHKS and YYEKEE (reference sequence). The CDR3 here is CASSLGLTTSGGYNEQFF. CDR3 in DNA: TGTGCCAGCAGCTTGGGACTGACGACTAGCGGGGGCTACAATGAGCAGTTCTTC.

This rearrangement joins TRBV9 to TRBJ1-2; TRBD1 agrees at 8 bases. J gave up 7 bases and V 0 bases, and 8 bases lay outside the gene matches. Germline V gene data show CDR1 as SGDLS and CDR2 as YYNGEE. The CDR3 spans 15 residues. This chain's CDR3 is CASSVGFGQGGGYTF. CDR3 nucleotide sequence: TGTGCCAGCAGCGTAGGCTTCGGACAGGGAGGTGGCTACACCTTC.

The chain uses TRBV11-2 and TRBJ2-1, with 9 bases matching TRBD1. Trimming at V came to 0 bases and at J to 5 bases, leaving 8 bases not matched to a gene. Germline CDR1 and CDR2: SGHAT and FQNNGV. The CDR3 spans 17 residues. The CDR3 nucleotides are TGTGCCAGCAGCTTAGACACCGGGACAGGGCTCAACAATGAGCAGTTCTTC. Translated: CASSLDTGTGLNNEQFF.

This chain uses TRBV5-1 with TRBJ2-1; 7 bases align to TRBD1. The junction had 3 bases not matched to a gene; V was cut back by 0 bases and J by 6 bases. The CDR3 covers 14 residues. The V gene's germline CDR1 is SGHRS and CDR2 YFSETQ. The CDR3 DNA reads as TGCGCCAGCAGCTTGGTACAGGGGCTCAATGAGCAGTTCTTC. This sequence encodes CASSLVQGLNEQFF.

The chain carries TRBV5-6 and TRBJ2-1; 11 bases match TRBD2. From germline, CDR1 is SGHDT and CDR2 YYEEEE. The CDR3 has 16 residues. Germline trimming cut 4 bases from V and 4 bases from J; bases unmatched to any gene: 7. CDR3 DNA sequence: TGTGCCAGCAGCGGGCGGACTAGCGGGTTTTACAATGAGCAGTTCTTC. Translated: CASSGRTSGFYNEQFF.

The gene calls are TRBV5-1 and TRBJ1-3; D gene uncertain. CDR3 length equals 13 residues. V was cut by 3 bases and J by 4 bases, with 8 bases left in between. Germline V gene lookup returns CDR1 SGHRS and CDR2 YFSETQ. The CDR3 DNA is TGCGCCAGCAGCTCTGACGGGGGAAACACCATATATTTT. Its protein is CASSSDGGNTIYF.

The V gene is TRBV25-1, the J gene TRBJ1-6; weak D call: TRBD1 (5 bases). This CDR3 is built from 16 residues. CDR1 and CDR2 (germline): MGHDK, SYGVNS. The V gene lost 1 base and the J gene lost 5 bases, with 12 bases spanning the gap. The CDR3 bases are TGTGCCAGCAGTGAATTGGGGCCAGCTGATAATTCACCCCTCCACTTT. Its protein product is CASSELGPADNSPLHF.

This clonotype was counted between two and nine times. This chain joins TRBV5-1 and TRBJ2-1; TRBD1 matches 7 bases. V shed 5 bases, J shed 3 bases, and the junction held 5 bases outside the gene matches. The CDR3 runs to 14 residues. Germline-derived CDR1 and CDR2 are SGHRS and YFSETQ. Here the CDR3 DNA reads TGCGCCAGCAGGTCCGCAGGGGGCTACAATGAGCAGTTCTTC. It yields the protein CASRSAGGYNEQFF.